Listed below are T cell receptor beta chains from one sample, sequenced in a study of Ad26.COV2.S vaccination and SARS-CoV-2 variants. Sequenced by immunoSEQ multiplex PCR; TCRdb stores in-frame clones only, minus some. The table includes about 400,000 clones, over 75% detected once. Sequences were derived from peripheral blood, sampled in a trial of Ad26.COV2.S vaccine versus placebo. The receptor set was obtained from a person between 18 and 65 years old who received the Ad26.COV2.S COVID-19 vaccine or a placebo. Both conserved end residues are part of each CDR3. The D gene is left open where the match is weak. Size is omitted from some rows. Given values are once, few, many or a class for expanded clones.

TRBJ2-1	TRBD2	.	TRBV7-6	CASSLVPSGAGNEQFF	TGTGCCAGCAGCTTAGTCCCTAGCGGTGCGGGGAATGAGCAGTTCTTC
TRBJ2-3	.	.	TRBV5-4	CASSPQQRHTQYF	TGTGCCAGCAGCCCGCAACAGCGGCATACGCAGTATTTT
TRBJ2-3	TRBD2	.	TRBV5-4	CASSLDRSGGGTDTQYF	TGTGCCAGCAGCTTGGATAGAAGCGGGGGGGGCACAGATACGCAGTATTTT
TRBJ2-1	.	.	TRBV9	CASSVRTDNEQFF	TGTGCCAGCAGCGTACGAACAGACAATGAGCAGTTCTTC
TRBJ2-1	TRBD2	.	TRBV10-1	CASGKGTRYNEQFF	TGCGCCAGCGGGAAGGGGACTAGATACAATGAGCAGTTCTTC
TRBJ2-7	.	.	TRBV7-8	CASSSTYEQYF	TGTGCCAGCAGCTCTACCTACGAGCAGTACTTC
TRBJ1-4	.	.	TRBV27	CASSLSRLRSEKLFF	TGTGCCAGCAGTTTATCGAGACTAAGGAGTGAAAAACTGTTTTTT
TRBJ2-5	.	.	TRBV7-3	CASSPNGGPNQETQYF	TGTGCCAGCAGCCCGAACGGGGGGCCCAACCAAGAGACCCAGTACTTC
TRBJ2-7	.	.	TRBV13	CASTYLGARTYEQYF	TGTGCCAGCACCTACCTCGGGGCCAGGACCTACGAGCAGTACTTC
TRBJ1-2	.	.	TRBV27	CASSLSGPINYGYTF	TGTGCCAGCAGTTTATCGGGCCCGATTAACTATGGCTACACCTTC
TRBJ2-7	TRBD1	.	TRBV29-1	CSVRRTGGYEQYF	TGCAGCGTGCGCAGGACAGGGGGTTACGAGCAGTACTTC
TRBJ2-5	.	once	TRBV10-3	CAISIQASEETQYF	TGTGCCATCAGCATACAGGCATCGGAGGAGACCCAGTACTTC
TRBJ1-5	.	.	TRBV24-1	CATSDSSEWAQHF	TGTGCCACCAGTGATTCCTCTGAGTGGGCCCAGCATTTT
TRBJ2-3	.	.	TRBV7-3	CASSLLPGAPDTQYF	TGTGCCAGCAGCTTATTACCCGGGGCCCCAGATACGCAGTATTTT
TRBJ2-3	.	.	TRBV9	CASSPLDSPSTDTQYF	TGTGCCAGCAGCCCCTTGGACTCGCCGAGCACAGATACGCAGTATTTT
TRBJ1-4	.	few	TRBV6-5	CASSLNRGNEKLFF	TGTGCCAGCAGTCTGAATCGGGGTAATGAAAAACTGTTTTTT
TRBJ2-5	.	.	TRBV18	CASSGTGETQYF	TGTGCCAGCTCGGGGACGGGAGAGACCCAGTACTTC
TRBJ2-7	TRBD2	.	TRBV5-4	CASSLAGEGLTYEQYF	TGTGCCAGCAGCTTAGCGGGGGAGGGGCTAACCTACGAGCAGTACTTC
TRBJ1-3	.	.	TRBV10-3	CAISGGDTIYF	TGTGCCATCAGCGGGGGGGACACCATATATTTT
TRBJ2-7	TRBD1	.	TRBV13	CASSLGTGPYEQYF	TGTGCCAGCAGCCTAGGGACAGGGCCCTACGAGCAGTACTTC
TRBJ1-2	.	once	TRBV9	CASSVEPGNGYTF	TGTGCCAGCAGCGTAGAACCAGGGAACGGCTACACCTTC
TRBJ1-5	.	.	TRBV5-1	CASTRGQISQHF	TGCGCCAGCACCCGTGGACAGATAAGCCAGCATTTT
TRBJ2-3	.	.	TRBV11-2	CASSFSLDTGLDTQYF	TGTGCCAGCAGCTTCAGTCTCGACACCGGACTGGATACGCAGTATTTT
TRBJ2-2	.	.	TRBV6-2/TRBV6-3	CASSFYSNTGELFF	TGTGCCAGCAGTTTTTACTCGAACACCGGGGAGCTGTTTTTT
TRBJ2-7	TRBD2	.	TRBV6-2/TRBV6-3	CASSVYRGDYEQYF	TGTGCCAGCAGTGTCTACCGGGGGGACTACGAGCAGTACTTC
TRBJ1-2	TRBD1	.	TRBV7-2	CASSSRTGGMGYGYTF	TGTGCCAGCAGCTCTAGGACAGGGGGCATGGGGTATGGCTACACCTTC
TRBJ1-1	.	.	TRBV7-2	CASSLNPIEAFF	TGTGCCAGCAGCTTAAATCCGATCGAAGCTTTCTTT
TRBJ2-3	.	.	TRBV12-2	CASRPGGLLIDTQYF	TGTGCAAGTCGCCCCGGGGGGCTTCTGATAGATACGCAGTATTTT
TRBJ2-2	.	.	TRBV11-1	CASSPWGESGTGELFF	TGTGCCAGCAGCCCATGGGGGGAATCGGGCACCGGGGAGCTGTTTTTT
TRBJ1-5	.	.	TRBV12-3/TRBV12-4	CASSLAENQPQHF	TGTGCCAGCAGTTTAGCGGAGAATCAGCCCCAGCATTTT
TRBJ1-2	.	.	TRBV10-3	CAIRGTGYGYTF	TGTGCCATCAGAGGGACGGGCTATGGCTACACCTTC
TRBJ2-1	TRBD2	.	TRBV19	CASSIWGGDSSYNEQFF	TGTGCCAGTAGTATCTGGGGGGGTGATAGCTCCTACAATGAGCAGTTCTTC
TRBJ2-5	.	few	TRBV6-2/TRBV6-3	CASSTGGGIIGETQYF	TGTGCCAGCAGTACTGGTGGAGGGATTATAGGAGAGACCCAGTACTTC
TRBJ2-1	.	.	TRBV11-3	CASSLDLGEGEQFF	TGTGCCAGCAGCTTAGATTTGGGGGAAGGTGAGCAGTTCTTC
TRBJ1-3	.	.	TRBV7-6	CASSLSHTNTIYF	TGTGCCAGCAGCTTGTCTCACACAAACACCATATATTTT
TRBJ1-2	TRBD1	.	TRBV24-1	CATSATGTGGSYGYTF	TGTGCCACCAGTGCCACCGGGACAGGGGGCAGCTATGGCTACACCTTC